The entry below describes one T cell receptor beta chain. What it binds is unknown. Repeated repertoire sampling spanned the course of chemoradiotherapy. Clones were sequenced by immunoSEQ multiplex PCR, and TCRdb holds only the in-frame ones, with some missing. The sample gives over a thousand clones, about 79% of which show up once; 4.5% to 5.5% is in the top ten. The entry originates in a study of chemoradiotherapy in HPV16-positive cancers. Overall study: Candidate HPV-specific T-cell clones and common TCR motifs came from functional assays in a couple of HPV16-positive patients. General observations from the study: Candidate HPV-specific clones and E7-related TCR motifs grew in tumor during treatment.

The CDR3 loop spans 14 amino acids. The germline gives CDR1 SGHDT, CDR2 YYEEEE. The junction had 2 bases not matched to a gene; V was cut back by 4 bases and J by 2 bases. This clonotype originated in a human donor with HPV-associated anogenital cancer. The V call is TRBV5-6, the J call TRBJ2-1, with TRBD2 matching 8 bases. The source was tumor tissue, collected from a patient who underwent chemoradiotherapy. CDR3 sequence (DNA): TGTGCCAGCAGCGGCGGGAGGACCTACAATGAGCAGTTCTTC. As protein: CASSGGRTYNEQFF.